The following is a T cell receptor beta chain sequence with its context. Its matching antigen is unknown. Each of the patients experienced relapse following autologous stem cell transplantation, and their brentuximab vedotin exposure differed. This sample is part of a study of PD-1 blockade in classical Hodgkin lymphoma. TCRdb keeps only in-frame clones here, not all; method: immunoSEQ multiplex PCR. In the table there are 75,000 to 100,000 clones, over 80% of which are singletons. The CDR3 has 14 residues. Germline-derived CDR1 and CDR2 are MDHEN and SYDVKM. Trimming shortened V by 4 bases and J by 2 bases, and 9 bases separated the two germline ends. Study results and caveats: Reported baseline diversity: healthy donors highest, relapsed/refractory patients lowest.

This sequence originates from a human donor with classical Hodgkin lymphoma. V and J are TRBV28 and TRBJ1-3, with D hard to call. Sequencing was performed on peripheral blood mononuclear cells (PBMCs), taken at baseline. CDR3 in DNA: TGTGCCAGCAGTTCCAGAGGAACTGGAAACACCATATATTTT. Its protein is CASSSRGTGNTIYF.